Detailed here is one T cell receptor (beta chain). These data are taken from a study of molecular identifiers for immune sequencing clone quantification. TCRdb itself ran the PCR reads through MiXCR, one entry per CDR3 protein. This sample carries hundreds of thousands of distinct CDR3 sequences, 15% to 20% of them seen once, and the ten largest clones take roughly 0.85%. V shed 5 bases and J shed 6 bases, with 13 bases lying between them. CDR3 length equals 12 residues. Germline-derived CDR1 and CDR2 are GTSNPN and SVGIG (reference sequence). The chain recombines TRBV30 with TRBJ1-2; tentatively, D is TRBD1 (6 bases). The TCR comes from a human donor in good health. Some libraries in this study had Jurkat cell RNA spiked in. The sample taken for sequencing was naive CD8+ T cells from blood, with Jurkat cell RNA spiked in. Regarding subset: FACS-sorted CD8+CD4-CCR7+CD45RA+ naive T cells. The DNA for the CDR3 is TGTGCCTGGGCAGGGGAGGGTGATGGCTACACCTTC. Residues: CAWAGEGDGYTF.